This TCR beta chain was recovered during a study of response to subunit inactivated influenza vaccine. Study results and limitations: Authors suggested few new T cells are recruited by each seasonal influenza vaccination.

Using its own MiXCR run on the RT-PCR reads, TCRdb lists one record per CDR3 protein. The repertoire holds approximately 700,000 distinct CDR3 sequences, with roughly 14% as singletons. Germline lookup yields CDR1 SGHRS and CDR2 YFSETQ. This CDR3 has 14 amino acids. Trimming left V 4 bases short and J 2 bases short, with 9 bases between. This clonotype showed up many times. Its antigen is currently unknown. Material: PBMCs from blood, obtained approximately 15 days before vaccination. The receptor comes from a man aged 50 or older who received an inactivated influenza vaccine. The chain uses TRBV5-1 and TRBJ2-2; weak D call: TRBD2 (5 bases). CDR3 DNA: TGCGCCAGCAGCGACGGGGATAACACCGGGGAGCTGTTTTTT. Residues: CASSDGDNTGELFF.